Here is one TCR beta chain with its context. Its matching antigen is unknown. These data come from a study of shared clonotypes between healthy human individuals. Study-level points and caveats: Generation probabilities were higher for clonotypes shared across all four sorted-subset donors than for unshared ones. Naive subsets tended to show greater estimated richness than memory subsets.

The CDR3 extends over 14 amino acids. Trimming took off 0 bases at V and 4 bases at J, with 8 bases between the two ends. CDR1 is MNHEY, CDR2 SVGAGI, per germline. Positively selected for CCR7, the CD45RO-negative cells used as naive CD8 cells excluded terminally differentiated effector memory CD45RA+ cells. Each sample came from a Caucasian adult donor living in Nashville, Tennessee. Clones were sequenced by immunoSEQ multiplex PCR, and TCRdb holds only the in-frame ones, with some missing. The sample yields roughly 2.1 million clones, more than 85% seen once. The material sequenced was naive CD8+ T cells from PBMCs. The receptor was isolated from a man between 18 and 29 years old in good health. Some clones in this sample may be carry-over from other donors' samples. V usage is TRBV6-5 and J usage is TRBJ2-3; no clear D gene. This chain's CDR3 is CASSYSNFADTQYF. CDR3 nucleotide sequence: TGTGCCAGCAGTTACTCGAATTTTGCAGATACGCAGTATTTT.